This T cell receptor beta chain was sequenced during a study of blood T cell repertoires in COVID-19. In the study overall: Acute-phase and convalescent COVID-19 samples originated in the United States, Italy and Spain.

In this sample, this clone turned up once. Symptom resolution, clearance, or two negative PCRs marked donors in Cohort 3 as recovered. The repertoire was sequenced with immunoSEQ multiplex PCR; TCRdb's copy has only in-frame clones and lacks some. This repertoire shows around 300,000 clones, less than 90% found once; its top ten account for about 3%. Material: PBMCs or T cells enriched from blood (not recorded which). The clonotype comes from a woman in her fifties or sixties who had recovered from COVID-19.

In DNA, the CDR3 is TGTGCCAGCAGTTATACGAAAGACAGGGCCCACACTGAAGCTTTCTTT. Its protein is CASSYTKDRAHTEAFF. The rearrangement joins TRBV6-2 or TRBV6-3 to TRBJ1-1; 7 bases agree with TRBD1. Germline V gene sequence: CDR1 MNHEY, CDR2 SVGEGT. Losses at the gene ends were 3 bases for V and 3 bases for J; bases not matched to a gene: 10. The CDR3 has 16 residues.